A selection of T cell receptor beta chains follows, all from one sample in a study of blood T cell repertoires in COVID-19. Generated by immunoSEQ multiplex PCR, the TCRdb table keeps only in-frame clones and is missing some. The sample has about 96,000 clones; around 85% are singletons. The specimen sequenced was peripheral blood. These TCRs come from a woman aged 55-70 years with acute or convalescent COVID-19. CDR3s include the opening cysteine and the closing phenylalanine or tryptophan. The D gene is left open where the match is weak. Clone size is given for some rows only: seen once, a few or many times, or a class if the clone is expanded.

v_call: TRBV15; d_call: .; clone_size: .; j_call: TRBJ1-5; cdr3_aa: CATSTMGIRGQPQHF; cdr3_nt: TGTGCCACCAGCACCATGGGGATCCGGGGACAGCCCCAGCATTTT
v_call: TRBV10-2; d_call: .; clone_size: .; j_call: TRBJ2-1; cdr3_aa: CASSRGSGSYNEQFF; cdr3_nt: TGCGCCAGCAGTAGGGGGTCTGGCTCCTACAATGAGCAGTTCTTC
v_call: TRBV6-5; d_call: TRBD1; clone_size: .; j_call: TRBJ1-3; cdr3_aa: CASSRDSSGNTIYF; cdr3_nt: TGTGCCAGCTCCCGGGACAGCTCTGGAAACACCATATATTTT
v_call: TRBV6-2/TRBV6-3; d_call: .; clone_size: once; j_call: TRBJ2-7; cdr3_aa: CASSYRTGIYEQYF; cdr3_nt: TGTGCCAGCAGTTACCGGACGGGAATTTACGAGCAGTACTTC
v_call: TRBV28; d_call: .; clone_size: .; j_call: TRBJ1-6; cdr3_aa: CASSLGGQSTSNSPLHF; cdr3_nt: TGTGCCAGCAGTTTGGGGGGGCAGTCGACTTCAAATTCACCCCTCCACTTT
v_call: TRBV9; d_call: TRBD1; clone_size: .; j_call: TRBJ2-3; cdr3_aa: CASSPRQGRTTDTQYF; cdr3_nt: TGTGCCAGCAGCCCTCGACAGGGAAGGACCACAGATACGCAGTATTTT
v_call: TRBV20-1; d_call: .; clone_size: .; j_call: TRBJ1-1; cdr3_aa: CSASHPNTEAFF; cdr3_nt: TGCAGTGCTAGTCATCCGAACACTGAAGCTTTCTTT
v_call: TRBV15; d_call: TRBD1; clone_size: .; j_call: TRBJ1-1; cdr3_aa: CATSRDPGTDAFF; cdr3_nt: TGTGCCACCAGCAGAGATCCCGGGACAGATGCTTTCTTT
v_call: TRBV5-1; d_call: .; clone_size: .; j_call: TRBJ1-1; cdr3_aa: CASSPARVGNTEAFF; cdr3_nt: TGCGCCAGCAGCCCGGCCCGGGTAGGGAACACTGAAGCTTTCTTT
v_call: TRBV2; d_call: .; clone_size: few; j_call: TRBJ1-1; cdr3_aa: CASRGQMNTEAFF; cdr3_nt: TGTGCCAGCAGAGGACAGATGAACACTGAAGCTTTCTTT
v_call: TRBV6-1; d_call: .; clone_size: .; j_call: TRBJ2-1; cdr3_aa: CASSEYRGYEQFF; cdr3_nt: TGTGCCAGCAGTGAATACCGCGGATATGAGCAGTTCTTC
v_call: TRBV12-1; d_call: .; clone_size: .; j_call: TRBJ2-3; cdr3_aa: CASSPGQGRCSTDTQYF; cdr3_nt: TGTGCCAGCAGCCCGGGACAAGGCCGATGTTCCACAGATACGCAGTATTTT
v_call: TRBV5-1; d_call: TRBD1; clone_size: .; j_call: TRBJ2-2; cdr3_aa: CASRQGAGTGELFF; cdr3_nt: TGCGCCAGCAGACAGGGGGCGGGGACCGGGGAGCTGTTTTTT
v_call: TRBV3-1/TRBV3-2; d_call: .; clone_size: .; j_call: TRBJ2-7; cdr3_aa: CASSQTWAETYEQYF; cdr3_nt: TGTGCCAGCAGCCAAACTTGGGCAGAGACCTACGAGCAGTACTTC
v_call: TRBV28; d_call: .; clone_size: .; j_call: TRBJ1-5; cdr3_aa: CASSLSTFSNQPQHF; cdr3_nt: TGTGCCAGCAGTTTGTCGACATTTAGCAATCAGCCCCAGCATTTT
v_call: TRBV9; d_call: .; clone_size: once; j_call: TRBJ2-4; cdr3_aa: CASSALQGPKNIQYF; cdr3_nt: TGTGCCAGCAGCGCCCTACAGGGTCCCAAAAACATTCAGTACTTC
v_call: TRBV29-1; d_call: .; clone_size: .; j_call: TRBJ2-1; cdr3_aa: CSVNRVGGYNEQFF; cdr3_nt: TGCAGCGTCAACAGGGTGGGCGGCTACAATGAGCAGTTCTTC
v_call: TRBV5-1; d_call: .; clone_size: .; j_call: TRBJ1-2; cdr3_aa: CASSLDGANYGYTF; cdr3_nt: TGCGCCAGCAGCTTGGACGGGGCTAACTATGGCTACACCTTC
v_call: TRBV18; d_call: TRBD2; clone_size: .; j_call: TRBJ2-1; cdr3_aa: CASSSTSGGEDNEQFF; cdr3_nt: TGTGCCAGCTCATCCACTAGCGGGGGGGAGGACAATGAGCAGTTCTTC
v_call: TRBV3-1/TRBV3-2; d_call: TRBD2; clone_size: .; j_call: TRBJ2-1; cdr3_aa: CASSRGTSGGADEQFF; cdr3_nt: TGTGCCAGCAGCCGTGGGACTAGCGGGGGGGCCGATGAGCAGTTCTTC
v_call: TRBV10-3; d_call: TRBD1; clone_size: .; j_call: TRBJ2-2; cdr3_aa: CAIRQGANTGELFF; cdr3_nt: TGTGCCATCAGACAGGGGGCGAACACCGGGGAGCTGTTTTTT
v_call: TRBV7-2; d_call: TRBD1; clone_size: few; j_call: TRBJ2-3; cdr3_aa: CASSLPGQGPQYF; cdr3_nt: TGTGCCAGCAGCTTACCGGGACAGGGACCGCAGTATTTT
v_call: TRBV18; d_call: TRBD1; clone_size: .; j_call: TRBJ1-4; cdr3_aa: CASSPGQGTNEKLFF; cdr3_nt: TGTGCCAGCTCACCAGGACAGGGTACTAATGAAAAACTGTTTTTT
v_call: TRBV19; d_call: TRBD1; clone_size: .; j_call: TRBJ2-7; cdr3_aa: CASSMGIDRAPYEQYF; cdr3_nt: TGTGCCAGTAGTATGGGTATCGACAGGGCGCCCTACGAGCAGTACTTC
v_call: TRBV11-2; d_call: TRBD1; clone_size: few; j_call: TRBJ2-7; cdr3_aa: CASSLGTGFSYEQYF; cdr3_nt: TGTGCCAGCAGCTTAGGGACAGGGTTCTCCTACGAGCAGTACTTC
v_call: TRBV27; d_call: TRBD1; clone_size: .; j_call: TRBJ2-7; cdr3_aa: CASSLTGESYEQYF; cdr3_nt: TGTGCCAGCAGTTTAACAGGGGAATCCTACGAGCAGTACTTC
v_call: TRBV6-5; d_call: .; clone_size: .; j_call: TRBJ1-2; cdr3_aa: CASSYAGNYGYTF; cdr3_nt: TGTGCCAGCAGTTACGCGGGGAACTATGGCTACACCTTC
v_call: TRBV6-5; d_call: .; clone_size: .; j_call: TRBJ1-2; cdr3_aa: CASSHTSGRYGYTF; cdr3_nt: TGTGCCAGCAGTCACACCTCAGGGCGCTATGGCTACACCTTC
v_call: TRBV24-1; d_call: TRBD2; clone_size: .; j_call: TRBJ2-1; cdr3_aa: CATSDPPRRGGNEQFF; cdr3_nt: TGTGCCACCAGTGATCCGCCCCGGCGGGGGGGCAATGAGCAGTTCTTC
v_call: TRBV4-3; d_call: .; clone_size: .; j_call: TRBJ1-2; cdr3_aa: CASSQDRAGDGYTF; cdr3_nt: TGCGCCAGCAGCCAAGATAGGGCAGGGGATGGCTACACCTTC
v_call: TRBV9; d_call: .; clone_size: once; j_call: TRBJ1-1; cdr3_aa: CASSVVGEATEAFF; cdr3_nt: TGTGCCAGCAGCGTAGTTGGAGAAGCCACTGAAGCTTTCTTT
v_call: TRBV11-3; d_call: TRBD2; clone_size: .; j_call: TRBJ2-3; cdr3_aa: CASSSRGSGGRTDTQYF; cdr3_nt: TGTGCCAGCAGCTCGAGGGGTAGCGGGGGACGCACAGATACGCAGTATTTT
v_call: TRBV11-3; d_call: TRBD1; clone_size: many; j_call: TRBJ1-1; cdr3_aa: CASSDRTGNGAEAFF; cdr3_nt: TGTGCCAGCAGTGACAGGACAGGGAACGGAGCTGAAGCTTTCTTT
v_call: TRBV6-1; d_call: TRBD2; clone_size: .; j_call: TRBJ2-7; cdr3_aa: CASSEPAGGPYEQYF; cdr3_nt: TGTGCCAGCAGTGAACCTGCGGGGGGGCCCTACGAGCAGTACTTC
v_call: TRBV2; d_call: .; clone_size: .; j_call: TRBJ2-7; cdr3_aa: CASKPGSYEQYF; cdr3_nt: TGTGCCAGCAAACCAGGATCCTACGAGCAGTACTTC
v_call: TRBV6-2/TRBV6-3; d_call: TRBD1; clone_size: once; j_call: TRBJ1-6; cdr3_aa: CASSSGQGRSSPLHF; cdr3_nt: TGTGCCAGCAGTTCCGGACAGGGGCGCAGCTCACCCCTCCACTTT
v_call: TRBV28; d_call: TRBD1; clone_size: .; j_call: TRBJ1-4; cdr3_aa: CASSLGRGREKLFF; cdr3_nt: TGTGCCAGCAGTTTAGGCAGGGGGCGCGAAAAACTGTTTTTT
v_call: TRBV28; d_call: .; clone_size: .; j_call: TRBJ1-5; cdr3_aa: CASTDQGQPQHF; cdr3_nt: TGTGCCAGCACCGACCAGGGCCAGCCCCAGCATTTT
v_call: TRBV15; d_call: .; clone_size: few; j_call: TRBJ2-3; cdr3_aa: CATSRDQITDTQYF; cdr3_nt: TGTGCCACCAGCAGAGATCAAATCACAGATACGCAGTATTTT
v_call: TRBV20-1; d_call: .; clone_size: .; j_call: TRBJ2-7; cdr3_aa: CSASQALEQYF; cdr3_nt: TGCAGTGCTAGTCAGGCCCTCGAGCAGTACTTC
v_call: TRBV5-1; d_call: TRBD2; clone_size: .; j_call: TRBJ2-3; cdr3_aa: CASSATSSSDTQYF; cdr3_nt: TGCGCCAGCAGCGCGACTAGCTCATCAGATACGCAGTATTTT
v_call: TRBV4-3; d_call: .; clone_size: .; j_call: TRBJ2-2; cdr3_aa: CASSQGYRDTGELFF; cdr3_nt: TGCGCCAGCAGCCAAGGTTACAGGGACACCGGGGAGCTGTTTTTT
v_call: TRBV7-9; d_call: .; clone_size: .; j_call: TRBJ1-2; cdr3_aa: CASSPGEGSGGYTF; cdr3_nt: TGTGCCAGCAGCCCCGGGGAAGGTTCTGGTGGCTACACCTTC
v_call: TRBV6-1; d_call: .; clone_size: .; j_call: TRBJ2-1; cdr3_aa: CASSDWAFEQFF; cdr3_nt: TGTGCCAGCAGTGATTGGGCGTTTGAGCAGTTCTTC
v_call: TRBV3-1/TRBV3-2; d_call: .; clone_size: .; j_call: TRBJ2-3; cdr3_aa: CASSQGWLGTDTQYF; cdr3_nt: TGTGCCAGCAGCCAGGGCTGGCTCGGCACAGATACGCAGTATTTT
v_call: TRBV30; d_call: .; clone_size: .; j_call: TRBJ1-5; cdr3_aa: CAWSVLNQPQHF; cdr3_nt: TGTGCCTGGAGTGTCCTTAATCAGCCCCAGCATTTT
v_call: TRBV28; d_call: TRBD1; clone_size: few; j_call: TRBJ1-2; cdr3_aa: CASSPRGQGGGYTF; cdr3_nt: TGTGCCAGCAGTCCACGGGGACAGGGTGGTGGCTACACCTTC
v_call: TRBV3-1/TRBV3-2; d_call: .; clone_size: .; j_call: TRBJ1-2; cdr3_aa: CASSGAQRYGYTF; cdr3_nt: TGTGCCAGCAGCGGGGCACAGAGGTATGGCTACACCTTC
v_call: TRBV2; d_call: TRBD1; clone_size: .; j_call: TRBJ1-5; cdr3_aa: CASSRDSGSNQPQHF; cdr3_nt: TGTGCCAGCAGTCGGGACAGCGGAAGCAATCAGCCCCAGCATTTT